This T cell receptor (beta chain) was recovered during a study of vaccination and CD4 T cells after COVID-19. At the level of the study: Six males and four females, two of them Hispanic, were enrolled as convalescents. Diagnosis preceded the drawing of post-COVID samples by a median 101 days (range 35 to 161).

The CDR3 spans 14 residues. Per the germline V gene, CDR1 is SGHAT and CDR2 is FQNNGV. V lost 5 bases to trimming and J lost 5 bases; unmatched junction nucleotides: 6. The treatment was: approximately 9-day PBMC culture with coronavirus spike peptide pools or control peptides (ViraFEST assay). Following expansion of antigen-specific T cells with peptide pools, ViraFEST then sequenced TCRs. Regarding this clonotype: No antigen is known for it.

The assay that was used to sequence DNA from cultured CD4+ T cells was the Oncomine TCR Beta short-read assay. MiXCR, applied by TCRdb to the PCR reads, yields one record per CDR3 protein. This sample has about 9,000 distinct CDR3 sequences, with 55% to 65% found just once. The sequencing input was CD4+ T cells from blood, cultured in vitro. The rearrangement joins TRBV11-2 to TRBJ1-1, with 9 bases fitting TRBD1. The sequence derives from a human donor who had recovered from COVID-19. As DNA, the CDR3 is TGTGCCAGCAGCCCCTGGACAGGGGTGACTGAAGCTTTCTTT. It yields the protein CASSPWTGVTEAFF.